The 20 T cell receptor beta chains below come from one sample, sequenced in a study of identical twins. TCRdb re-called the 5' RACE reads through MiXCR, storing one row per CDR3 protein. The sample lists 1.5 million or so distinct CDR3 sequences, more than 30% seen once, with around 0.25% in the top ten. The sample comprised cord blood. The receptors come from a newborn girl in good health.

This chain connects TRBV14 to TRBJ2-1; 12 positions agree with TRBD2. V gave up 2 bases and J gave up 12 bases; unmatched junction bases: 14. Germline lookup yields CDR1 SGHDN and CDR2 FVKESK. This CDR3 has 17 residues. CDR3 amino acids: CASSQTRTSGIFIGQFF. The CDR3 coding sequence is TGTGCCAGCAGCCAAACACGGACTAGCGGGATTTTCATTGGGCAGTTCTTC.

The CDR3 sequence: CASSRLRGEGNGYTF. CDR3 nucleotide sequence: TGTGCCAGCAGCCGCCTTCGTGGGGAAGGTAATGGCTACACCTTC. The chain links TRBV3-1 to TRBJ1-2; D is unresolved. The V end was cut by 4 bases, the J end by 6 bases, with 18 bases between. The germline gives CDR1 LGHDT, CDR2 YNNKEL (reference sequence). The CDR3 is 15 amino acids. Drawing the rest from reference TRBV3-1 and TRBJ1-2, the complete variable domain is DTAVSQTPKYLVTQMGNDKSIKCEQNLGHDTMYWYKQDSKKFLKIMFSYNNKELIINETVPNRFSPKSPDKAHLNLHINSLELGDSAVYFCASSRLRGEGNGYTFGSGTRLTVV.

This rearrangement joins TRBV5-1 to TRBJ1-5; no firm D call. CDR1 SGHRS and CDR2 YFSETQ come from the germline V gene. The CDR3 sequence is 14 residues long. CDR3 coding DNA: TGCTCCCCTCCCTACGGGGAAGCGGATCAGCCCCAGCATTTT. This gives the protein CSPPYGEADQPQHF.

This chain joins TRBV7-2 and TRBJ2-1; the D is unclear. The V and J ends lost 0 bases and 4 bases respectively, with 13 bases between them. The CDR3 has 16 residues. CDR1 is SGHTA and CDR2 is FQGNSA in the germline V gene. CDR3 sequence: CASSLAPAVQYNEQFF. The CDR3 nucleotides read TGTGCCAGCAGCTTAGCGCCTGCGGTACAATACAATGAGCAGTTCTTC.

A word on this clonotype: A much larger clone differs from this one at a single base, so this may be a read error. This sequence joins TRBV27 and TRBJ1-2; TRBD1 matches 7 bases. The V segment lost 6 bases and the J segment 1 base; nucleotides outside the gene matches: 5. Germline lookup yields CDR1 MNHEY and CDR2 SMNVEV (reference sequence). The CDR3 runs 14 residues. The CDR3 here is CASSVTGFNYGYTF. CDR3 sequence (DNA): TGTGCCAGCAGCGTGACAGGGTTTAACTATGGCTACACCTTC.

V and J are TRBV12-3 or TRBV12-4 and TRBJ2-1; 10 nucleotides line up with TRBD2. The CDR3 is made up of 14 amino acids. Unmatched junction bases numbered 5, after V lost 8 bases and J lost 4 bases. The CDR3 bases are TGTGCCAGCGCGACTAGCGGGTATTACAATGAGCAGTTCTTC. Translating gives CASATSGYYNEQFF.

V and J are TRBV6-1 and TRBJ2-1, with D possibly being TRBD1 (5 bases). This CDR3 is built from 17 residues. Deletions cut 6 bases from V and 0 bases from J, with 18 bases between. Germline CDR1 MNHNS, CDR2 SASEGT. The CDR3 is CASRIGPTASSYNEQFF. The CDR3 DNA reads as TGTGCCAGCAGGATTGGGCCGACAGCTAGCTCCTACAATGAGCAGTTCTTC.

The sample holds a few counts of this clonotype. V gene TRBV2 combines with J gene TRBJ2-1, with 9 bases lining up with TRBD2. This CDR3 contains 14 residues. With 11 bases clipped from V and 6 bases from J, the junction kept 11 bases outside the gene matches. Germline V gene data show CDR1 as SNHLY and CDR2 as FYNNEI. In DNA form, the CDR3 reads TGTGCCGAGAGCGGGGGGAGGGGATTCAATGAGCAGTTCTTC. This sequence encodes CAESGGRGFNEQFF. Variable domain in full (rest from reference TRBV2 and TRBJ2-1): EPEVTQTPSHQVTQMGQEVILRCVPISNHLYFYWYRQILGQKVEFLVSFYNNEISEKSEIFDDQFSVERPDGSNFTLKIRSTKLEDSAMYFCAESGGRGFNEQFFGPGTRLTVL.

On this clonotype itself: A much more abundant neighbour one base away suggests this may be a read error. This rearrangement joins TRBV10-3 to TRBJ1-5; 7 bases match TRBD1. From germline, CDR1 is ENHRY and CDR2 SYGVKD. This CDR3 is 14 amino acids long. The CDR3 DNA follows: TGTGCCATCGGTGAGACAGGGAGCAATCAGCCCCAGCATTTT. Translation gives CAIGETGSNQPQHF.

The chain combines TRBV3-1 with TRBJ1-1, with unresolved D. This CDR3 is built from 15 residues. Germline lookup yields CDR1 LGHDT and CDR2 YNNKEL (reference sequence). The V end lost 3 bases, the J end lost 1 base, and 12 bases lay between the germline ends. The CDR3 DNA reads TGTGCCAGCAGCCACGCCCGTCCCCCGAACACTGAAGCTTTCTTT. This codes for CASSHARPPNTEAFF.

This clonotype was observed a few times. The chain links TRBV29-1 to TRBJ1-5; D gene ambiguous. V was clipped by 6 bases and J by 1 base, with 7 bases between them. The CDR3 is 12 residues long. From germline, CDR1 is SQVTM and CDR2 ANQGSEA. The CDR3 reads CSVSGSNQPQHF. The CDR3 DNA reads TGCAGCGTCTCCGGAAGCAATCAGCCCCAGCATTTT.

The genes are TRBV20-1 and TRBJ1-2; maybe TRBD1 (5 bases). This CDR3 has 11 residues. Trimming cost V 4 bases and J 5 bases, with 8 bases left between them. Looked up from germline, CDR1 is DFQATT and CDR2 is SNEGSKA (reference sequence). CDR3 in amino acids: CSAIRQYGYTF. The CDR3 coding sequence is TGCAGTGCTATAAGACAGTATGGCTACACCTTC.

A few counts support this clonotype. No DNA is shown, since the ends of the CDR3 on it are uncertain; the CDR3 is the one TCRdb lists. This chain joins TRBV10-3 and TRBJ2-3; the table's D call TRBD1 went unverified against the DNA. From its first to its last residue, the CDR3 has 18 amino acids. Germline V lookup: CDR1 ENHRY, CDR2 SYGVKD. CDR3 amino acids: CAISGGGAIRSIFGSQYF.

This chain connects TRBV2 to TRBJ2-4, with D unclear. The DNA end is a closer match to TRBJ2-5, so the J assignment may be wrong. This CDR3 region has 13 residues. Looked up from germline, CDR1 is SNHLY and CDR2 is FYNNEI. This chain's CDR3 is CASNSRTKETQYF. The CDR3 nucleotides read TGTGCCAGCAATTCAAGGACCAAAGAGACCCAGTACTTC.

V and J are TRBV6-5 and TRBJ2-7; D remains ambiguous. V was trimmed by 2 bases and J by 0 bases, leaving 11 bases between them. The CDR3 sequence is 15 residues long. Germline values: CDR1 MNHEY, CDR2 SVGAGI. CDR3 residues: CASSYTAVFSYEQYF. DNA of the CDR3: TGTGCCAGCAGTTACACGGCGGTTTTCTCCTACGAGCAGTACTTC.

This sequence joins TRBV18 and TRBJ1-1; D might be TRBD1 (6 bases). The germline CDR1 and CDR2 sequences are KGHSH and LQKENI. This CDR3 region has 16 residues. Trimming pared 1 base from V and 0 bases from J, leaving 12 bases between. CDR3 sequence: CASSPRTGTMNTEAFF. CDR3 nucleotides: TGTGCCAGCTCACCACGAACAGGGACCATGAACACTGAAGCTTTCTTT.

Comments on this clonotype: One base away lies a much larger clone, so this may be a sequencing read error. CDR3 loop: CAIMLASGTDTQYF. The DNA for the CDR3 is TGTGCCATCATGCTGGCTAGCGGGACAGATACGCAGTATTTT. The J gene is TRBJ2-3, the V gene TRBV10-3; 8 nucleotides match TRBD2. The CDR3 length is 14 residues. J lost 3 bases, V lost 7 bases, and 6 bases had no gene match. Germline V gives CDR1 ENHRY, CDR2 SYGVKD.

In this sample, this clonotype turned up once. It may be a read error: a sequence one base away is much more abundant. This chain uses TRBV6-2 or TRBV6-3 with TRBJ2-5; 10 nucleotides agree with TRBD2. The CDR3 is made up of 16 amino acids. Trimming cost V 5 bases and J 2 bases; bases outside gene matches: 8. Germline CDR1 and CDR2: MNHEY and SVGEGT. In DNA form, the CDR3 reads TGTGCCAGCAGTCACCTTAGCGGGGGGATTCAAGAGACCCAGTACTTC. This gives the protein CASSHLSGGIQETQYF.

There are a few counts of this clonotype. The chain has TRBV28 and TRBJ1-2; D call uncertain. There are 11 residues in the CDR3. In germline, CDR1 is MDHEN, CDR2 SYDVKM. V was trimmed by 7 bases and J by 8 bases, leaving 11 bases between them. Written as DNA, the CDR3 is TGTGCCAGCACCCACCAGTCAGGCTACACCTTC. Its translation is CASTHQSGYTF.

This clonotype was counted between two and nine times. J is TRBJ2-5 and V is TRBV24-1, with 9 positions matching TRBD2. This CDR3 is 13 amino acids long. The V segment lost 8 bases and the J segment 3 bases; nucleotides outside the gene matches: 3. Germline V lookup: CDR1 KGHDR, CDR2 SFDVKD. CDR3 DNA: TGTGCCACCATAAGACTAGCGGAAGAGACCCAGTACTTC. Protein product: CATIRLAEETQYF.